Listed here is a single T cell receptor (beta chain). Its antigen is not known. The sample's treatment: approximately nine-day PBMC culture with coronavirus spike peptide pools or control peptides (ViraFEST assay). Before the COVID-19 pandemic (2011-2018), CD4+ T cells were obtained from the unexposed donor. The data originate from a study of vaccination and CD4 T cells after COVID-19. Regarding the study as a whole: Spike mono-reactivity marked 304 of 307 vaccine-specific clones in convalescent patients.

Oncomine TCR Beta short-read sequencing was applied to DNA from cultured CD4+ T cells. A single record per CDR3 protein comes from TCRdb applying MiXCR to the PCR reads. Among 8,500 to 9,500 distinct CDR3 sequences listed, about 41% were seen once. The CDR3 runs 15 residues. Germline values: CDR1 MNHEY, CDR2 SVGEGT. J gave up 8 bases and V 1 base, and 6 bases lay outside the gene matches. This rearrangement joins TRBV6-2 or TRBV6-3 to TRBJ2-1, with 9 nucleotides matching TRBD2. This TCR was recovered from a human donor in good health. The sample was CD4+ T cells from blood, cultured in vitro. The DNA of the CDR3 is TGTGCCAGCAGTTACTGGGCGGGGGGGAGCCATGAGCAGTTCTTC. The encoded protein is CASSYWAGGSHEQFF.